These 25 T cell receptor beta chains share one sample of origin, sequenced in a study of blood T cell repertoires in COVID-19. Produced via immunoSEQ multiplex PCR; TCRdb's table is partial and in-frame only. The sample has more than 300,000 clones; 70% to 90% are singletons. Sequenced material: PBMCs or T cells enriched from blood (not recorded which). These receptors all stem from a woman aged 18-29 years who had recovered from COVID-19.

V gene TRBV7-9 combines with J gene TRBJ1-2; the match to TRBD1 covers 8 bases. Germline V lookup: CDR1 SEHNR, CDR2 FQNEAQ (reference sequence). V shed 5 bases and J 4 bases; nucleotides not matched to a gene: 6. The CDR3 extends over 14 amino acids. CDR3 protein: CASSGGQGPYGYTF. In DNA, the CDR3 is TGTGCCAGCAGCGGCGGACAGGGTCCCTATGGCTACACCTTC. Using reference TRBV7-9 and TRBJ1-2 for the parts outside the CDR3, the full variable domain is DTGVSQNPRHKITKRGQNVTFRCDPISEHNRLYWYRQTLGQGPEFLTYFQNEAQLEKSRLLSDRFSAERPKGSFSTLEIQRTEQGDSAMYLCASSGGQGPYGYTFGSGTRLTVV.

This clone was recorded once. V is TRBV18 and J is TRBJ1-5; D unclear. The length of the CDR3 is 13 residues. V lost 2 bases, J lost 4 bases, and 6 bases lay in between. From germline, CDR1 is KGHSH and CDR2 LQKENI. CDR3 sequence: CASSPWENQPQHF. CDR3 DNA: TGTGCCAGCTCACCATGGGAGAATCAGCCCCAGCATTTT.

V usage is TRBV5-4 and J usage is TRBJ1-5; D remains unclear. Trimming removed 0 bases at V and 5 bases at J, with 9 bases between. The CDR3 contains 14 residues. Germline CDR1 SGHNT, CDR2 YYREEE (reference sequence). Here the CDR3 DNA reads TGTGCCAGCAGCTTGGGCGGGTCCGATCAGCCCCAGCATTTT. It encodes CASSLGGSDQPQHF.

The chain combines TRBV18 with TRBJ2-4; weak D call: TRBD1 (6 bases). The CDR3 consists of 15 residues. The V and J ends lost 2 bases and 3 bases respectively, with 11 bases between them. Per the germline V gene, CDR1 is KGHSH and CDR2 is LQKENI. The CDR3 region is CASSPNAGDKNIQYF. In DNA form, the CDR3 reads TGTGCCAGCTCACCAAATGCAGGGGACAAAAACATTCAGTACTTC.

The V gene is TRBV30, the J gene TRBJ1-2, with unresolved D. The CDR3 has 12 amino acids. With 2 bases removed from V and 8 bases from J, the gap between germline ends came to 12 bases. Germline CDR1 is GTSNPN and CDR2 is SVGIG (reference sequence). CDR3 sequence (DNA): TGTGCCTGGAGTACCTTAGCACGGGGCTACACCTTC. This gives the protein CAWSTLARGYTF.

This chain uses TRBV12-1 with TRBJ2-7; the table assigns TRBD1, which was not confirmed against the DNA. TRBV12-1 is termed a pseudogene. The CDR3 loop spans 17 amino acids. The CDR3 protein is CASSLGSGVPFSYEQYF. CDR3 coding DNA: TGTGCCAGCAGCTTGGGGTCAGGGGTCCCTTTCTCCTACGAGCAGTACTTC.

This sequence joins TRBV5-4 and TRBJ2-1, with 12 nucleotides matching TRBD2. The CDR3 has 15 residues. The ends lost 4 bases at V and 7 bases at J; junction bases unmatched: 6. Germline lookup yields CDR1 SGHNT and CDR2 YYREEE (reference sequence). The CDR3 spells CASSPGLAGSNEQFF. The CDR3 nucleotides are TGTGCCAGCAGCCCCGGACTAGCGGGGTCAAATGAGCAGTTCTTC.

The rearrangement links TRBV28 to TRBJ2-7; D remains unclear. This CDR3 region has 11 residues. Germline assignment: CDR1 MDHEN and CDR2 SYDVKM. V gave up 2 bases and J gave up 4 bases, with 3 bases separating them. The CDR3 region is CASSLQYEQYF. The CDR3 region has the DNA TGTGCCAGCAGTTTACAGTACGAGCAGTACTTC.

The J gene is TRBJ2-2, the V gene TRBV9, with a tentative D call TRBD2 (5 bases). The V and J ends lost 6 bases and 4 bases respectively, with 10 bases between them. This CDR3 is built from 13 residues. From germline, CDR1 is SGDLS and CDR2 YYNGEE. The CDR3, as DNA: TGTGCCAGCACCTTAGGAGGCACCGGGGAGCTGTTTTTT. Translating it yields CASTLGGTGELFF. Full variable domain (remainder filled in from reference TRBV9 and TRBJ2-2): DSGVTQTPKHLITATGQRVTLRCSPRSGDLSVYWYQQSLDQGLQFLIQYYNGEERAKGNILERFSAQQFPDLHSELNLSSLELGDSALYFCASTLGGTGELFFGEGSRLTVL.

The chain carries TRBV30 and TRBJ1-6; D is ambiguous. CDR3 size: 15 residues. V gave up 0 bases and J gave up 8 bases, with 14 bases separating them. Looked up from germline, CDR1 is GTSNPN and CDR2 is SVGIG (reference sequence). The CDR3 protein is CAWSVPGFRDSPLHF. In DNA, the CDR3 is TGTGCCTGGAGTGTACCTGGGTTCCGGGATTCACCCCTCCACTTT.

This sequence joins TRBV12-3 or TRBV12-4 and TRBJ2-5; possible D gene TRBD2, 6 bases. The V gene lost 3 bases and the J gene lost 1 base, with 6 bases spanning the gap. CDR3 length equals 13 residues. DNA of the CDR3: TGTGCCAGCAGTTTGGGGGGCCAAGAGACCCAGTACTTC. It yields the protein CASSLGGQETQYF.

The V call is TRBV2, the J call TRBJ1-2, with 7 bases fitting TRBD1. Germline V lookup: CDR1 SNHLY, CDR2 FYNNEI. The CDR3 covers 13 residues. With 8 bases clipped from V and 5 bases from J, the junction kept 8 bases outside the gene matches. CDR3 in DNA: TGTGCCAGCGGCCGGGACAGCGGGTATGGCTACACCTTC. Translation: CASGRDSGYGYTF. The variable domain in full, with the rest retrieved from reference TRBV2 and TRBJ1-2, is EPEVTQTPSHQVTQMGQEVILRCVPISNHLYFYWYRQILGQKVEFLVSFYNNEISEKSEIFDDQFSVERPDGSNFTLKIRSTKLEDSAMYFCASGRDSGYGYTFGSGTRLTVV.

The chain combines TRBV27 with TRBJ2-3, with D maybe TRBD2 (7 bases). V was cut by 8 bases and J by 0 bases, with 24 bases left in between. The CDR3 totals 18 residues. Per the germline V gene, CDR1 is MNHEY and CDR2 is SMNVEV (reference sequence). CDR3 region: CASRGTLSGTKSTDTQYF. In DNA form, the CDR3 reads TGTGCCAGCCGAGGGACACTAAGCGGGACGAAGAGCACAGATACGCAGTATTTT.

The CDR3 nucleotides are TGTGCCAGCAGTTATACGACAGCCCATGGCTACACCTTC. It yields the protein CASSYTTAHGYTF. The chain carries TRBV6-5 and TRBJ1-2; maybe TRBD1 (5 bases). Germline V CDR1 and CDR2: MNHEY, SVGAGI. CDR3 length equals 13 residues. V shed 3 bases and J shed 6 bases, with 11 bases lying between them.

The CDR3 sequence: CASSKERETNYGYTF. CDR3 DNA: TGTGCCAGCAGCAAAGAACGGGAGACTAACTATGGCTACACCTTC. The V gene is TRBV21-1, the J gene TRBJ1-2. TRBV21-1 is described as a pseudogene. This CDR3 has 15 amino acids.

The chain combines TRBV18 with TRBJ2-2; 7 bases agree with TRBD2. The J segment lost 1 base and the V segment lost 3 bases, leaving 8 bases of the junction unmatched. The CDR3 runs 17 residues. Germline values: CDR1 KGHSH, CDR2 LQKENI. DNA for the CDR3: TGTGCCAGCTCACCCTTTGAGGGAGGGGTGAACACCGGGGAGCTGTTTTTT. Translation: CASSPFEGGVNTGELFF.

The V and J genes are TRBV28 and TRBJ2-7; 9 positions agree with TRBD1. Germline CDR1 reads MDHEN; CDR2 reads SYDVKM. The CDR3 extends over 14 amino acids. With V trimmed by 6 bases and J by 3 bases, 6 bases remained unmatched. The CDR3 region has the DNA TGTGCCAGCAGCCCAACAGGGGGCAGCTACGAGCAGTACTTC. This gives the protein CASSPTGGSYEQYF. The variable domain in full, with the rest retrieved from reference TRBV28 and TRBJ2-7, is DVKVTQSSRYLVKRTGEKVFLECVQDMDHENMFWYRQDPGLGLRLIYFSYDVKMKEKGDIPEGYSVSREKKERFSLILESASTNQTSMYLCASSPTGGSYEQYFGPGTRLTVT.

This chain uses TRBV28 with TRBJ1-6; 9 bases line up with TRBD1. Losses at the gene ends were 5 bases for V and 5 bases for J; bases not matched to a gene: 10. CDR3 length: 17 amino acids. Germline V gene sequence: CDR1 MDHEN, CDR2 SYDVKM. CDR3 residues: CASSPPGQGGHNSPLHF. The DNA for the CDR3 is TGTGCCAGCAGTCCACCGGGACAGGGAGGCCATAATTCACCCCTCCACTTT.

The chain couples TRBV2 to TRBJ1-3; tentative D call: TRBD1 (6 bases). V was trimmed by 6 bases and J by 2 bases, leaving 14 bases between them. This CDR3 is built from 15 residues. Germline V lookup: CDR1 SNHLY, CDR2 FYNNEI. CDR3 amino acids: CASRVQGIPGNTIYF. CDR3 coding DNA: TGTGCCAGCAGGGTACAGGGTATCCCTGGAAACACCATATATTTT.

The V gene is TRBV27, the J gene TRBJ1-1; possible D gene TRBD1, 6 bases. V was pared by 8 bases and J by 5 bases, with 18 bases between. The CDR3 is made up of 14 amino acids. The germline V gene has CDR1 MNHEY and CDR2 SMNVEV (reference sequence). In DNA form, the CDR3 reads TGTGCCAGCGCTGAGGGTCAGGGGAGTACTGAAGCTTTCTTT. This encodes CASAEGQGSTEAFF.

The V and J genes are TRBV15 and TRBJ1-1; 9 bases align to TRBD1. V dropped 5 bases and J dropped 1; count of bases not matched to a gene: 5. Germline assignment: CDR1 LNHNV and CDR2 YYDKDF (reference sequence). The CDR3 runs to 15 residues. CDR3 amino acids: CATSRWGQGNTEAFF. Written as DNA, the CDR3 is TGTGCCACCAGCCGTTGGGGACAGGGGAACACTGAAGCTTTCTTT.

The rearrangement joins TRBV3-1 (or the pseudogene TRBV3-2) to TRBJ2-5; 7 positions match TRBD2. V trimming: 1 base; J trimming: 5 bases; junction bases outside the gene matches: 4. This CDR3 is 14 amino acids long. Germline loops: CDR1 LGHDT, CDR2 YNNKEL (reference sequence). Written as DNA, the CDR3 is TGTGCCAGCAGCCAAGTCGCGGGAGTGGAGACCCAGTACTTC. It translates to CASSQVAGVETQYF.

This clone appeared a single time. The rearrangement uses TRBV25-1 and TRBJ2-3, with 12 bases that match TRBD2. The CDR3 is 16 amino acids. V shed 6 bases, J shed 4 bases, and the junction held 8 bases outside the gene matches. Germline V CDR1 and CDR2: MGHDK, SYGVNS. CDR3: CASSPLAGGPSDTQYF. The CDR3 coding sequence is TGTGCCAGCAGCCCTCTAGCGGGGGGGCCCTCAGATACGCAGTATTTT.

J is TRBJ2-1 and V is TRBV5-6, with 8 bases that match TRBD1. V trimming: 2 bases; J trimming: 12 bases; junction bases outside the gene matches: 16. There are 16 residues in the CDR3. Germline V gene lookup returns CDR1 SGHDT and CDR2 YYEEEE. CDR3 loop: CASSLVGSGGPIGQFF. The CDR3 DNA sequence: TGTGCCAGCAGCTTAGTTGGGTCAGGGGGCCCAATTGGGCAGTTCTTC.

The chain joins TRBV5-5 to TRBJ2-5; 8 bases fit TRBD1. Trimming at V came to 5 bases and at J to 2 bases, leaving 5 bases not matched to a gene. The CDR3 loop spans 14 amino acids. Per the germline V gene, CDR1 is SGHKS and CDR2 is YYEKEE (reference sequence). CDR3 sequence (DNA): TGTGCCAGCAGAATCGGACAGGGTCAAGAGACCCAGTACTTC. Protein sequence: CASRIGQGQETQYF.